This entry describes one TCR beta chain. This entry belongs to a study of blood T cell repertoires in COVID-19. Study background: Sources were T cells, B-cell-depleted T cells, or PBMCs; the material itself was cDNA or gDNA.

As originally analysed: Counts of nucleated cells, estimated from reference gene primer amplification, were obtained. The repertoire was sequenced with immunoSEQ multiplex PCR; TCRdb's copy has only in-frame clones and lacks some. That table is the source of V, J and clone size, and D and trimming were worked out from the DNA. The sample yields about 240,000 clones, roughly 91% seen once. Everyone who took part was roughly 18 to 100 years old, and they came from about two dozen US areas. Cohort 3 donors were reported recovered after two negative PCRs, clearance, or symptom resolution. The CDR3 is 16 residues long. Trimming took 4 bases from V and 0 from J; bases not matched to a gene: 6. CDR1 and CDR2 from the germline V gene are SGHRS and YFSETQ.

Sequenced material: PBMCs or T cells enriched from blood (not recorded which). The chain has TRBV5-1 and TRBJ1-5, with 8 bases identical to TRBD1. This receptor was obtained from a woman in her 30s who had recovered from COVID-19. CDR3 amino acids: CASSIGTGGSNQPQHF. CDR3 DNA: TGCGCCAGCAGCATCGGGACAGGAGGTAGCAATCAGCCCCAGCATTTT. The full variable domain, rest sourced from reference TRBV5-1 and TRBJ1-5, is KAGVTQTPRYLIKTRGQQVTLSCSPISGHRSVSWYQQTPGQGLQFLFEYFSETQRNKGNFPGRFSGRQFSNSRSEMNVSTLELGDSALYLCASSIGTGGSNQPQHFGDGTRLSIL.